Listed here is a single TCR beta chain. Its antigen is not known. The data derive from a study of response to subunit inactivated influenza vaccine. Findings and caveats of the study: T cells newly recruited by each seasonal influenza vaccination are few, the authors suggested.

Each CDR3 protein gets one entry after TCRdb re-called the RT-PCR reads with MiXCR. The sample holds hundreds of thousands of distinct CDR3 sequences; about 14% are singletons and the top ten take 5.5% to 7%. In germline, CDR1 is DFQATT, CDR2 SNEGSKA (reference sequence). This CDR3 is built from 13 residues. The V and J ends lost 3 bases and 2 bases respectively, with 11 bases between them. The sequencing used PBMCs from blood, collected 14 to 15 days before vaccination. This rearrangement joins TRBV20-1 to TRBJ2-7; D is ambiguous. The TCR sequence derives from a man aged 50-59 years who received an inactivated influenza vaccine. In DNA form, the CDR3 reads TGCAGTGCTAGTATACGGGTACCCTACGAGCAGTACTTC. Its translation is CSASIRVPYEQYF.